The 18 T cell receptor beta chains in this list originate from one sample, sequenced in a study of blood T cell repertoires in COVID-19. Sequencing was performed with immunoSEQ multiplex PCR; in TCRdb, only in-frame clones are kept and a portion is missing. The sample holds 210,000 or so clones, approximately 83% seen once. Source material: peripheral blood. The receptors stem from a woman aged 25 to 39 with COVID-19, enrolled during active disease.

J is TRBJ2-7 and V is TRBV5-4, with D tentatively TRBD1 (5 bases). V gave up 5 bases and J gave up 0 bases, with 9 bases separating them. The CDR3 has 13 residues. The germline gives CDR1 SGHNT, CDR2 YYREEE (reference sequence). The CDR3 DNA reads TGTGCCAGCAGTCCAGGACACTCCTACGAGCAGTACTTC. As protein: CASSPGHSYEQYF.

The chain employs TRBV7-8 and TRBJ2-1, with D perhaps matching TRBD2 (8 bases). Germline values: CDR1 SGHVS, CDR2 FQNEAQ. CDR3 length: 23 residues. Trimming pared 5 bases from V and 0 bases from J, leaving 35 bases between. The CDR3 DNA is TGTGCCAGCAGCCCAAGGACAGGTCCCTCGAGGCGGGGGGCTCACCTCTCCTACAATGAGCAGTTCTTC. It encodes CASSPRTGPSRRGAHLSYNEQFF. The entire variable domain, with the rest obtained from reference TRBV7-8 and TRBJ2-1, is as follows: GAGVSQSPRYKVAKRGQDVALRCDPISGHVSLFWYQQALGQGPEFLTYFQNEAQLDKSGLPSDRFFAERPEGSVSTLKIQRTQQEDSAVYLCASSPRTGPSRRGAHLSYNEQFFGPGTRLTVL.

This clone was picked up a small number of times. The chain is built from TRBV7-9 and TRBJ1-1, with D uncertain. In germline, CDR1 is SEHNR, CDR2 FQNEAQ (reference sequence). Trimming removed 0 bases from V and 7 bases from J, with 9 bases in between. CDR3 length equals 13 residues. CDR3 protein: CASSLAKPIEAFF. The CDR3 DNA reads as TGTGCCAGCAGCTTAGCGAAGCCCATTGAAGCTTTCTTT.

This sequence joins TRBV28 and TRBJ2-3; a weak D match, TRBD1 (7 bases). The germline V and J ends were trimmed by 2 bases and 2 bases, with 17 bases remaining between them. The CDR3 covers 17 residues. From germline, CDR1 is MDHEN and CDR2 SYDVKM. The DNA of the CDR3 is TGTGCCAGCAGTTTAACGGGGGACAGCCTCACCACAGATACGCAGTATTTT. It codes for CASSLTGDSLTTDTQYF.

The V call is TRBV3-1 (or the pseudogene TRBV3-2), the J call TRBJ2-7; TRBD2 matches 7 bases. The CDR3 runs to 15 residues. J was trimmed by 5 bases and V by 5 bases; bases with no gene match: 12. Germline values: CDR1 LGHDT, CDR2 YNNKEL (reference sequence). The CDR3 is CASSWSGARGNEQYF. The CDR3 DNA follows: TGTGCCAGCAGCTGGAGCGGGGCCCGAGGAAACGAGCAGTACTTC.

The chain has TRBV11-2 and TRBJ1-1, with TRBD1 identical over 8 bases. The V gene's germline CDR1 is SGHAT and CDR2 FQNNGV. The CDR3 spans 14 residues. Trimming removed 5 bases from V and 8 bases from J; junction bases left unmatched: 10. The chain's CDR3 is CASSPMAGGTEAFF. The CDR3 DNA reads TGTGCCAGCAGCCCAATGGCAGGGGGCACCGAAGCTTTCTTT. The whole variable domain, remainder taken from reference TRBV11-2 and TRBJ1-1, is EAGVAQSPRYKIIEKRQSVAFWCNPISGHATLYWYQQILGQGPKLLIQFQNNGVVDDSQLPKDRFSAERLKGVDSTLKIQPAKLEDSAVYLCASSPMAGGTEAFFGQGTRLTVV.

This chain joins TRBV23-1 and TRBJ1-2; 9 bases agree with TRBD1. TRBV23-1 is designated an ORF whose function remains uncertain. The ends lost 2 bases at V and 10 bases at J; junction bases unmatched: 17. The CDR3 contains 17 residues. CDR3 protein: CASSQVGQGDAIADYTF. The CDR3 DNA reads TGCGCCAGCAGTCAAGTGGGACAGGGAGATGCTATAGCCGACTACACCTTC.

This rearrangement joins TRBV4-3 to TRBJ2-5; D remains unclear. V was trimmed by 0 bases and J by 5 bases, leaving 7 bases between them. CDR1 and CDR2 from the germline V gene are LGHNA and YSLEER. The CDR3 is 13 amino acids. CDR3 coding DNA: TGCGCCAGCAGCCAAGAGAGGTGGGAGACCCAGTACTTC. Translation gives CASSQERWETQYF.

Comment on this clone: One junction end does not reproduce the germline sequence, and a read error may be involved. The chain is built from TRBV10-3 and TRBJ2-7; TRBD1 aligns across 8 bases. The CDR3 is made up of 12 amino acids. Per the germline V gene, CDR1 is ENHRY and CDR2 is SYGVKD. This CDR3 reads CASSDRGYEQYF. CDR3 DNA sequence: TGTGCCAGCAGTGACAGGGGCTACGAGCAGTACTTC.

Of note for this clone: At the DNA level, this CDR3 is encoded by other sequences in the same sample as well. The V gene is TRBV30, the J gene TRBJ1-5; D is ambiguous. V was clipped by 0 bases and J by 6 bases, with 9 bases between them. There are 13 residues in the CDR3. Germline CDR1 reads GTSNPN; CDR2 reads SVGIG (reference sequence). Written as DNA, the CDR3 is TGTGCCTGGAGTGTACGGGGATCTCAGCCCCAGCATTTT. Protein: CAWSVRGSQPQHF.

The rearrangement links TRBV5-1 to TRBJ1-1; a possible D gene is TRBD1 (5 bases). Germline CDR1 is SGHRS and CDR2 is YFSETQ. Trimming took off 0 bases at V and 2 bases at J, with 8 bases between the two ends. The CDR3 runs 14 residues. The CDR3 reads CASSLDTGNTEAFF. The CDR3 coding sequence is TGCGCCAGCAGCTTGGATACAGGCAACACTGAAGCTTTCTTT.

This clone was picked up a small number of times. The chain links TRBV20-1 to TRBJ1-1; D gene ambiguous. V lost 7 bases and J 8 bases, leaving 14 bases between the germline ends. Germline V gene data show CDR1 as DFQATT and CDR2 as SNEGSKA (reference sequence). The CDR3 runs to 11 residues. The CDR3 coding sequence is TGCAGTGTTACCTCCCGGGAGGAAGCTTTCTTT. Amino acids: CSVTSREEAFF.

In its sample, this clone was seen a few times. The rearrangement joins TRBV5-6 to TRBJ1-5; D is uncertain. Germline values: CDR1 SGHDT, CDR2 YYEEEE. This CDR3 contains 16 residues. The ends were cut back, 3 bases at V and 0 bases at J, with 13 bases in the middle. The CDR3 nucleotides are TGTGCCAGCAGCTCATTGGGAGGAAATAGCAATCAGCCCCAGCATTTT. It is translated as CASSSLGGNSNQPQHF.

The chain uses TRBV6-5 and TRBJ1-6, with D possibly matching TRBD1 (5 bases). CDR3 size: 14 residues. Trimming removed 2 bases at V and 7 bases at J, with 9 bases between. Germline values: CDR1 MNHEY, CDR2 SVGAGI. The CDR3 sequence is CASSYRGSNSPLHF. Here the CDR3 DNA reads TGTGCCAGCAGTTACAGGGGCTCCAATTCACCCCTCCACTTT.

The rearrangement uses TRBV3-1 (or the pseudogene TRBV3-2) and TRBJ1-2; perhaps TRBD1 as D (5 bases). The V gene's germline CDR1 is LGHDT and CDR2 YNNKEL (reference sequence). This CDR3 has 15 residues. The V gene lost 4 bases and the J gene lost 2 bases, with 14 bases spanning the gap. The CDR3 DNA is TGTGCCAGCAGCCCGCCCGGCAGGGCCAACTATGGCTACACCTTC. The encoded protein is CASSPPGRANYGYTF.

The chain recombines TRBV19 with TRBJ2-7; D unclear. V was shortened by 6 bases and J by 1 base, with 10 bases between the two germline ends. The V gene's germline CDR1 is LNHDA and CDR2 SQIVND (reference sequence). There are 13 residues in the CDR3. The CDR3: CASSPLGSYEQYF. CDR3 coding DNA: TGTGCCAGTAGCCCTCTAGGATCCTACGAGCAGTACTTC.

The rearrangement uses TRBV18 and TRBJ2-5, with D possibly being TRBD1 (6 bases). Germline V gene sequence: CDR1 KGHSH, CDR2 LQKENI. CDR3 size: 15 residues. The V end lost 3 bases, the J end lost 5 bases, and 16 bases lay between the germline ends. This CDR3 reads CASSPGQTGRETQYF. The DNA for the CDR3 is TGTGCCAGCTCACCCGGCCAGACAGGACGGGAGACCCAGTACTTC. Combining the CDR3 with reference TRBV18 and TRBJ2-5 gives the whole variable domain NAGVMQNPRHLVRRRGQEARLRCSPMKGHSHVYWYRQLPEEGLKFMVYLQKENIIDESGMPKERFSAEFPKEGPSILRIQQVVRGDSAAYFCASSPGQTGRETQYFGPGTRLLVL.

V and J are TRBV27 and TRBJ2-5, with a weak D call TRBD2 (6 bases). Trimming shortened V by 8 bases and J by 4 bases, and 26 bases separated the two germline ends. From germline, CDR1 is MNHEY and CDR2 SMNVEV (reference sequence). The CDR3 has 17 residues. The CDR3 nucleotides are TGTGCCAGCTCGGAGAAGGCGGGAACTTGGGGTAGAGAGACCCAGTACTTC. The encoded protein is CASSEKAGTWGRETQYF.